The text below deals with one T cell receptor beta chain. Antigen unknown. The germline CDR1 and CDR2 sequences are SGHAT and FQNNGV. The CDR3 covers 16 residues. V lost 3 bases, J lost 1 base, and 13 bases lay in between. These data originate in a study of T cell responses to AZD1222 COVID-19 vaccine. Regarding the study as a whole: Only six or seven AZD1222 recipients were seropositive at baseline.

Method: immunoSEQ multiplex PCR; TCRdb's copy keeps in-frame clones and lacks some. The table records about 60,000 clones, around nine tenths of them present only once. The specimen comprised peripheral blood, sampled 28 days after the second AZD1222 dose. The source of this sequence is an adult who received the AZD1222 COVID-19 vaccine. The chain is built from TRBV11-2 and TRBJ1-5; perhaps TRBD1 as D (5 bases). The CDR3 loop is CASSFPAGYSNQPQHF. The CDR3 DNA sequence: TGTGCCAGCAGCTTTCCGGCAGGGTACAGCAATCAGCCCCAGCATTTT.